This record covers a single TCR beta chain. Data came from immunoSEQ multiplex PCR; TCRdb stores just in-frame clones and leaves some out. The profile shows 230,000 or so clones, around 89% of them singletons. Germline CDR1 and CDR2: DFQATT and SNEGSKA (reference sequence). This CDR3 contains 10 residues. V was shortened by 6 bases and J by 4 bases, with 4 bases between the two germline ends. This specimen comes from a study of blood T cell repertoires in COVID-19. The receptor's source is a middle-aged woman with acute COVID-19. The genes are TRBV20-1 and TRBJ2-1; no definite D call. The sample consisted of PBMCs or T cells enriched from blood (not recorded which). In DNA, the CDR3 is TGCAGTGCCTTTTACAATGAGCAGTTCTTC. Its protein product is CSAFYNEQFF.